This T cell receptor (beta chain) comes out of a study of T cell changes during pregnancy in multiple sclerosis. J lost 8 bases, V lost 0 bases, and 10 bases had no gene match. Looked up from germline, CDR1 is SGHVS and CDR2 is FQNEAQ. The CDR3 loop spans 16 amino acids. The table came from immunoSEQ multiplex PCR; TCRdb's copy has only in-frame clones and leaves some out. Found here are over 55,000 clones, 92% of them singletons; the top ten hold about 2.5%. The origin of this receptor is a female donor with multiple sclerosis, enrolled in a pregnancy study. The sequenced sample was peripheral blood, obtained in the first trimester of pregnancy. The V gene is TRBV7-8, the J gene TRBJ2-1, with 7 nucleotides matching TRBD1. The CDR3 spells CASSLARTGSHDEQFF. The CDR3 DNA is TGTGCCAGCAGCTTAGCTCGGACAGGCTCTCACGATGAGCAGTTCTTC.